These T cell receptor beta chains were read from a single sample in a study of graft-versus-host responses after intestinal transplantation. These TCRs' antigens remain unknown. The data were produced by immunoSEQ multiplex PCR, yet TCRdb's version contains in-frame clones alone and is incomplete. The sample consists of about 88,000 clones, about nine tenths of them appearing once. The source was unstimulated CD4+ T cells sorted from spleen or lymph node cells, collected before intestinal transplant. The receptors here all came from a human donor who received an intestinal transplant. Each CDR3 is given with its conserved first and last residue. D genes are given only for firm matches. Only some rows state a clone size, as once, few, many or a class for expanded clones.

>TRBJ2-7|TRBD1|NA|TRBV5-1
CASSLVDRGYEQYF
TGCGCCAGCAGCTTGGTGGACAGGGGTTACGAGCAGTACTTC
>TRBJ1-2|NA|NA|TRBV29-1
CSKGGGYTF
TGCAGCAAAGGGGGTGGCTACACCTTC
>TRBJ1-5|NA|few|TRBV18
CASSSYTLSNQPQHF
TGTGCCAGCTCATCATACACCTTATCAAATCAGCCCCAGCATTTT
>TRBJ2-5|NA|NA|TRBV20-1
CSARRETQYF
TGCAGTGCTAGACGGGAGACCCAGTACTTC
>TRBJ1-5|NA|few|TRBV2
CASSHTRQFPNQPQHF
TGTGCCAGCAGCCACACCCGACAGTTCCCCAATCAGCCCCAGCATTTT
>TRBJ1-3|NA|NA|TRBV13
CASSLAPGSIGNTIYF
TGTGCCAGCAGCTTAGCCCCCGGGAGTATTGGAAACACCATATATTTT
>TRBJ1-1|TRBD1|NA|TRBV11-2
CASSVRDRGRKDEAFF
TGTGCCAGCAGCGTCCGGGACAGGGGGCGAAAGGATGAAGCTTTCTTT
>TRBJ2-7|NA|few|TRBV5-3
CARRWDWDYEQYF
TGTGCCAGAAGATGGGACTGGGACTACGAGCAGTACTTC
>TRBJ2-3|TRBD2|NA|TRBV5-6
CASRAWQRGGMLTDTQYF
TGTGCCAGCAGAGCTTGGCAGCGGGGGGGCATGTTGACAGATACGCAGTATTTT
>TRBJ1-6|NA|NA|TRBV6-1
CASSGRLNNSPLHF
TGTGCCAGCAGTGGTAGACTGAATAATTCACCCCTCCACTTT
>TRBJ2-5|TRBD2|NA|TRBV27
CASSLLKRGGRGETQYF
TGTGCCAGCAGTTTATTGAAGCGGGGGGGACGGGGGGAGACCCAGTACTTC
>TRBJ1-2|NA|once|TRBV19
CASRIQGFWDYGYTF
TGTGCCAGTAGGATACAGGGTTTCTGGGACTATGGCTACACCTTC
>TRBJ2-3|NA|NA|TRBV4-1
CASRPSWGPTDTQYF
TGCGCCAGCAGGCCCAGTTGGGGGCCCACAGATACGCAGTATTTT
>TRBJ1-1|TRBD1|NA|TRBV5-1
CASSGTGAEAFF
TGCGCCAGCAGCGGGACAGGGGCTGAAGCTTTCTTT
>TRBJ2-7|TRBD2|NA|TRBV7-8
CASSQTSGGSYEQYF
TGTGCCAGCAGCCAGACTAGCGGGGGGTCCTACGAGCAGTACTTC
>TRBJ1-1|NA|NA|TRBV2
CASSAGRGGTEAFF
TGTGCCAGCAGTGCGGGCAGGGGAGGGACTGAAGCTTTCTTT
>TRBJ2-7|NA|NA|TRBV2
CASTGVGYEQYF
TGTGCCAGCACAGGGGTGGGCTACGAGCAGTACTTC
>TRBJ1-6|NA|NA|TRBV7-2
CASSPPGRPGTPLHF
TGTGCCAGCAGTCCCCCGGGCAGGCCGGGGACACCCCTCCACTTT
>TRBJ2-2|NA|NA|TRBV5-6
CASSGRTDVNTGELFF
TGTGCCAGCAGCGGTCGGACAGATGTGAACACCGGGGAGCTGTTTTTT
>TRBJ2-3|NA|NA|TRBV4-1
CASSLGPLISTDTQYF
TGCGCCAGCAGCCTTGGGCCCCTCATTAGCACAGATACGCAGTATTTT
>TRBJ1-3|NA|NA|TRBV7-2
CASSLRSSGNTIYF
TGTGCCAGCAGCTTACGCAGCTCTGGAAACACCATATATTTT
>TRBJ2-7|NA|NA|TRBV4-2
CASSQGETSVFYEQYF
TGTGCCAGCAGCCAGGGTGAGACTAGTGTGTTCTACGAGCAGTACTTC
>TRBJ1-2|NA|NA|TRBV7-8
CASSLGAGTPPGMELYGYTF
TGTGCCAGCAGCTTAGGGGCAGGGACACCGCCGGGAATGGAACTCTATGGCTACACCTTC
>TRBJ2-1|NA|NA|TRBV6-6
CASSLSGGFYNEQFF
TGTGCCAGCAGTTTGTCCGGGGGATTCTACAATGAGCAGTTCTTC
>TRBJ1-3|TRBD1|NA|TRBV6-1
CASSEVKGQGGNTIYF
TGTGCCAGCAGTGAGGTCAAGGGACAGGGAGGAAACACCATATATTTT
>TRBJ1-5|TRBD1|NA|TRBV2
CASDDRDQPQHF
TGTGCCAGCGACGACAGGGATCAGCCCCAGCATTTT
>TRBJ2-7|TRBD1|NA|TRBV11-3
CASSPGQGVSYEQYF
TGTGCCAGCAGCCCAGGACAGGGGGTGAGCTACGAGCAGTACTTC
>TRBJ2-7|TRBD1|few|TRBV6-5
CASIDRAYEQYF
TGTGCCAGCATCGACAGGGCCTACGAGCAGTACTTC
>TRBJ2-7|NA|NA|TRBV5-1
CASSRPPGYEQYF
TGCGCCAGCAGCCGGCCCCCAGGCTACGAGCAGTACTTC
>TRBJ2-7|NA|NA|TRBV5-1
CASSLPGPTYEQYF
TGCGCCAGCAGCTTGCCTGGCCCCACCTACGAGCAGTACTTC
>TRBJ2-2|NA|NA|TRBV11-2
CASSLVGAPIGELFF
TGTGCCAGCAGCTTAGTAGGGGCCCCGATAGGGGAGCTGTTTTTT
>TRBJ2-1|NA|NA|TRBV2
CASSGSGKNEQFF
TGTGCCAGCAGTGGGTCAGGAAAGAATGAGCAGTTCTTC
>TRBJ2-3|NA|NA|TRBV15
CATNPVSGSDTQYF
TGTGCCACCAACCCCGTTTCGGGGTCAGATACGCAGTATTTT
>TRBJ1-1|NA|NA|TRBV6-6
CASSSSAGRMAEAFF
TGTGCCAGCAGTTCGTCGGCAGGCCGGATGGCTGAAGCTTTCTTT
>TRBJ2-3|TRBD1|NA|TRBV2
CASSAQGAGDTQYF
TGTGCCAGCAGCGCACAGGGGGCAGGAGATACGCAGTATTTT
>TRBJ1-2|NA|NA|TRBV18
CASSPGGSRLWGYTF
TGTGCCAGCTCACCAGGCGGGTCCCGGCTATGGGGCTACACCTTC
>TRBJ1-2|NA|NA|TRBV13
CASSLGGVGTF
TGTGCCAGCAGCTTGGGGGGAGTAGGTACCTTC